Shown below are 30 T cell receptor beta chains from a single sample sequenced in a study of blood T cells in healthy people across ages. Next came a second PCR, run for about 6 to 12 cycles, which used a sample-barcoded 5' primer along with a J-beta primer mix. From the 5' RACE reads, TCRdb called clonotypes with MiXCR, one entry per CDR3 protein. The sample lists hundreds of thousands of distinct CDR3 sequences, roughly 43% occurring once. Sequenced: blood. These TCRs come from a man aged 80 or over in good health.

This clonotype was detected only a few times. This sequence joins TRBV6-2 or TRBV6-3 and TRBJ2-3, with 7 positions matching TRBD1. The V segment lost 4 bases and the J segment 5 bases; nucleotides outside the gene matches: 6. The CDR3 runs 14 residues. Germline assignment: CDR1 MNHEY and CDR2 SVGEGT. The CDR3 protein is CASSLTGTVDTQYF. The CDR3 DNA reads TGTGCCAGCAGTTTGACCGGGACAGTAGATACGCAGTATTTT.

To note about this clonotype: Since a much larger clone is just one base distant, this may be a read error. The chain combines TRBV6-2 or TRBV6-3 with TRBJ2-7; the match to TRBD1 covers 8 bases. V lost 10 bases, J lost 0 bases, and 8 bases stayed unmatched. Germline values: CDR1 MNHEY, CDR2 SVGEGT. The CDR3 consists of 14 residues. The CDR3 here is CANKRDRYSYEQYF. CDR3 bases: TGTGCCAACAAACGGGACAGGTACTCCTACGAGCAGTACTTC.

This clonotype has just a few counts. The chain links TRBV20-1 to TRBJ2-1; D is perhaps TRBD1 (5 bases). Germline V gene data show CDR1 as DFQATT and CDR2 as SNEGSKA (reference sequence). Trimming took 0 bases from V and 6 from J, leaving 12 bases between them. The CDR3 totals 14 residues. CDR3 in amino acids: CSARDQKGPNEQFF. The CDR3 DNA is TGCAGTGCTAGAGATCAGAAGGGGCCCAATGAGCAGTTCTTC.

The chain uses TRBV28 and TRBJ2-7; 10 positions match TRBD2. Germline values: CDR1 MDHEN, CDR2 SYDVKM. CDR3 length: 15 amino acids. V shed 2 bases and J 5 bases; nucleotides not matched to a gene: 6. The CDR3 sequence: CASSLMLSGRDEQYF. Written as DNA, the CDR3 is TGTGCCAGCAGTTTAATGTTAAGCGGGAGGGACGAGCAGTACTTC.

J is TRBJ2-5 and V is TRBV11-3; 11 nucleotides line up with TRBD2. The ends lost 2 bases at V and 11 bases at J; junction bases unmatched: 7. The CDR3 runs 14 residues. Looked up from germline, CDR1 is SGHNT and CDR2 is YENEEA. CDR3 residues: CASSLISTSGRQYF. The CDR3 DNA sequence: TGTGCCAGCAGCTTAATTTCTACTAGCGGGAGACAGTACTTC.

This clonotype has only a few counts. The chain recombines TRBV25-1 with TRBJ2-2; D is undetermined. Trimming shortened V by 2 bases and J by 5 bases, and 12 bases separated the two germline ends. This CDR3 contains 15 residues. The germline V gene has CDR1 MGHDK and CDR2 SYGVNS. CDR3 DNA sequence: TGTGCCAGCAGTGAACGGGCGTACGGGACCGGGGAGCTGTTTTTT. The encoded protein is CASSERAYGTGELFF.

Only a few counts were recorded for this clonotype. This rearrangement joins TRBV2 to TRBJ1-5; D is uncertain. Germline assignment: CDR1 SNHLY and CDR2 FYNNEI. This CDR3 has 15 amino acids. V lost 7 bases and J 3 bases, leaving 16 bases between the germline ends. CDR3 region: CASTVRGLDNQPQHF. The CDR3 coding sequence is TGTGCCAGCACCGTCAGAGGGTTGGACAATCAGCCCCAGCATTTT.

The CDR3 DNA reads TGTGCCAGCTCACCAGCGGGCCATAGTATCTACGAGCAGTACTTC. It translates to CASSPAGHSIYEQYF. The rearrangement joins TRBV18 to TRBJ2-5, with D possibly TRBD2 on 5 matching bases. The DNA end is more similar to TRBJ2-7, so the J call may be wrong. Germline CDR1 KGHSH, CDR2 LQKENI. CDR3 length: 15 residues.

V is TRBV27 and J is TRBJ1-2; a possible D gene is TRBD1 (6 bases). Per the germline V gene, CDR1 is MNHEY and CDR2 is SMNVEV (reference sequence). Deletions cut 5 bases from V and 4 bases from J, with 11 bases between. This CDR3 has 13 residues. This chain's CDR3 is CASSPRQAYGYTF. The DNA for the CDR3 is TGTGCCAGCAGTCCGAGACAGGCCTATGGCTACACCTTC.

J is TRBJ1-1 and V is TRBV7-9; TRBD1 might be the D (5 bases). CDR1 and CDR2 (germline): SEHNR, FQNEAQ (reference sequence). Trimming removed 5 bases at V and 1 base at J, with 14 bases between. CDR3 size: 15 residues. CDR3 in amino acids: CASSPILTGNTEAFF. The CDR3, as DNA: TGTGCCAGCAGCCCGATCCTAACAGGGAACACTGAAGCTTTCTTT.

The chain couples TRBV27 to TRBJ1-5, with D perhaps TRBD1 (5 bases). The CDR3 totals 14 residues. Trimming shortened V by 6 bases and J by 4 bases, and 13 bases separated the two germline ends. The germline gives CDR1 MNHEY, CDR2 SMNVEV (reference sequence). The CDR3 bases are TGTGCCAGCAGGCCGGGGCAGCTAAATCAGCCCCAGCATTTT. It encodes CASRPGQLNQPQHF.

The chain carries TRBV6-6 and TRBJ2-7; D gene unclear. CDR1 MNHNY and CDR2 SVGAGI come from the germline V gene (reference sequence). Deletions cut 5 bases from V and 3 bases from J, with 14 bases between. The CDR3 totals 14 residues. CDR3 amino acids: CASSPSTLVYEQYF. CDR3 DNA: TGTGCCAGCAGTCCCTCTACTTTGGTCTACGAGCAGTACTTC.

The chain carries TRBV20-1 and TRBJ2-5, with 10 bases that match TRBD2. CDR3 size: 15 residues. The germline V gene has CDR1 DFQATT and CDR2 SNEGSKA (reference sequence). V shed 3 bases and J 5 bases; nucleotides not matched to a gene: 9. The CDR3 nucleotides read TGCAGTGCTAGTATAAGCGGGGGGGCCTATGAGACCCAGTACTTC. Amino acid sequence: CSASISGGAYETQYF.

The rearrangement joins TRBV20-1 to TRBJ2-4; 14 bases align to TRBD2. The V and J ends lost 5 bases and 2 bases, in that order; junction bases with no gene match: 5. CDR1 and CDR2 from the germline V gene are DFQATT and SNEGSKA (reference sequence). CDR3 length: 16 residues. CDR3 region: CSAPTSGGASKNIQYF. The CDR3 DNA follows: TGCAGTGCTCCGACTAGCGGGGGGGCATCCAAAAACATTCAGTACTTC.

With respect to this clonotype: This clone may be a read error of a much larger clone one base away. This chain uses TRBV28 with TRBJ2-7; 7 bases fit TRBD1. Germline V gene data show CDR1 as MDHEN and CDR2 as SYDVKM. V lost 6 bases and J lost 7; bases outside the gene matches: 9. The CDR3 length is 13 residues. CDR3 amino acids: CASRTGQNNEQYF. In DNA, the CDR3 is TGTGCCAGCAGAACGGGACAGAACAATGAGCAGTACTTC.

There are a few counts of this clonotype. The chain uses TRBV4-3 and TRBJ2-3; D is perhaps TRBD2 (6 bases). Germline-derived CDR1 and CDR2 are LGHNA and YSLEER. The CDR3 loop spans 16 amino acids. V lost 4 bases and J 2 bases, leaving 16 bases between the germline ends. The CDR3 protein is CASSPQGGVYTDTQYF. The CDR3 DNA sequence: TGCGCCAGCAGCCCCCAGGGCGGGGTTTACACAGATACGCAGTATTTT.

The chain joins TRBV30 to TRBJ2-1; 11 bases are a match to TRBD2. This CDR3 has 17 amino acids. The germline gives CDR1 GTSNPN, CDR2 SVGIG (reference sequence). The J segment lost 6 bases and the V segment lost 2 bases, leaving 12 bases of the junction unmatched. DNA for the CDR3: TGTGCCTGGAGTCCCACCCCGATAGCGGGGGGGCTCAATGAGCAGTTCTTC. Protein product: CAWSPTPIAGGLNEQFF.

This chain links TRBV6-5 with TRBJ2-2; D ambiguous. Germline V CDR1 and CDR2: MNHEY, SVGAGI. This CDR3 is 16 amino acids long. Trimming removed 2 bases from V and 0 bases from J, with 10 bases in between. The chain's CDR3 is CASSYRTAPNTGELFF. DNA for the CDR3: TGTGCCAGCAGTTACCGGACGGCTCCGAACACCGGGGAGCTGTTTTTT.

In this sample, this clonotype turned up a few times. The CDR3 DNA reads TGTGCCATCACTCCAGGGGATTATTCACCCCTCCACTTT. Protein sequence: CAITPGDYSPLHF. The rearrangement joins TRBV10-3 to TRBJ1-6; tentatively, D is TRBD1 (6 bases). V lost 7 bases and J 8 bases, leaving 12 bases between the germline ends. This CDR3 has 13 residues. CDR1 and CDR2 (germline): ENHRY, SYGVKD.

This clonotype showed up many times. The chain uses TRBV4-2 and TRBJ1-2; D perhaps matches TRBD1 (5 bases). Trimming took off 3 bases at V and 4 bases at J, with 24 bases between the two ends. The CDR3 spans 18 residues. Germline V lookup: CDR1 LGHNA, CDR2 YNFKEQ. The CDR3 loop is CASSQSGRDGGALYGYTF. The CDR3 DNA reads TGTGCCAGCAGCCAGTCCGGCCGGGACGGTGGGGCTCTCTATGGCTACACCTTC.

As to this clonotype: It may be a read error: a sequence one base away is much more abundant. The chain combines TRBV6-2 or TRBV6-3 with TRBJ2-7, with unresolved D. Germline CDR1 and CDR2: MNHEY and SVGEGT. This CDR3 is built from 14 residues. With 6 bases removed from V and 5 bases from J, the gap between germline ends came to 17 bases. As DNA, the CDR3 is TGTGCCAGCAGAACTACTAACGGAGCCGACGAGCAGTACTTC. This translates into CASRTTNGADEQYF.

This clonotype was observed a single time. The junction shows a germline mismatch at one end, possibly a read error. The chain uses TRBV12-3 or TRBV12-4 and TRBJ2-5; the D is unclear. This CDR3 has 14 residues. Here the CDR3 reads CASSLEFLQATQYF. CDR3 bases: TGTGCCAGCAGTTTAGAGTTCCTACAAGCGACCCAGTACTTC.

This clonotype showed up many times. V and J are TRBV12-3 or TRBV12-4 and TRBJ2-4; D possibly corresponds to TRBD1 (6 bases). There are 14 residues in the CDR3. V dropped 6 bases and J dropped 6 bases, with 15 bases sitting between them. The chain's CDR3 is CASRGTGMGNIQYF. The CDR3 coding sequence is TGTGCCAGCAGAGGAACAGGGATGGGAAACATTCAGTACTTC.

Comment on this clonotype: This may come from a read error, since a much larger clone is one base off. The chain links TRBV24-1 to TRBJ2-1; TRBD2 aligns across 10 bases. From germline, CDR1 is KGHDR and CDR2 SFDVKD. The CDR3 consists of 16 residues. CDR3 nucleotides: TGTGCCACCAGTGATGCTAGCGGGAGTTCCTACGATGAGCAGTTCTTC. Amino acids: CATSDASGSSYDEQFF.

This clonotype was seen repeatedly, ten times or more. The V gene is TRBV2, the J gene TRBJ1-2; D not certain. The CDR3 is 12 amino acids. V shed 7 bases and J shed 3 bases, with 9 bases lying between them. CDR1 is SNHLY and CDR2 is FYNNEI in the germline V gene. Written as DNA, the CDR3 is TGTGCCAGCACCCCACTGGACTATGGCTACACCTTC. This gives the protein CASTPLDYGYTF.

This chain links TRBV11-2 with TRBJ2-7; D is ambiguous. The tail of the sequence fits TRBJ2-4 better, so the J call may be wrong. The CDR3 runs to 15 residues. CDR1 and CDR2 from the germline V gene are SGHAT and FQNNGV. The CDR3 DNA follows: TGTGCCAGCAGCTTAGATTATAGTATCCCCAACATTCAGTACTTC. This translates into CASSLDYSIPNIQYF.

A few counts support this clonotype. The chain uses TRBV10-1 and TRBJ2-3; weak D call: TRBD1 (6 bases). V lost 8 bases and J 2 bases, leaving 11 bases between the germline ends. Germline-derived CDR1 and CDR2 are WNHNN and SYGVQD (reference sequence). The CDR3 sequence is 13 residues long. The CDR3 reads CASGPGATDTQYF. DNA for the CDR3: TGCGCCAGCGGGCCAGGGGCCACAGATACGCAGTATTTT.

This clonotype was recorded only once. V usage is TRBV6-2 or TRBV6-3 and J usage is TRBJ2-7, with 10 bases matching TRBD2. The CDR3 is made up of 15 amino acids. The V and J ends lost 6 bases and 5 bases, in that order; junction bases with no gene match: 10. The germline V gene encodes CDR1 MNHEY and CDR2 SVGEGT. CDR3 residues: CASRSTGLASHEQYF. The CDR3 coding sequence is TGTGCCAGCAGATCCACGGGACTAGCGTCCCACGAGCAGTACTTC.

A few counts support this clonotype. This sequence joins TRBV7-2 and TRBJ1-2; tentatively, D is TRBD1 (5 bases). This CDR3 spans 13 amino acids. The ends were cut back, 5 bases at V and 8 bases at J, with 15 bases in the middle. The germline V gene encodes CDR1 SGHTA and CDR2 FQGNSA. The CDR3 DNA sequence: TGTGCCAGCAGCCCGGGGCCCCGGCAGGGCTACACCTTC. Protein: CASSPGPRQGYTF.

This clonotype occurred once. A much bigger clone sits one base away, suggesting this may be a read error. The chain carries TRBV29-1 and TRBJ2-7; possible D gene TRBD2, 6 bases. V was cut by 4 bases and J by 10 bases, with 14 bases left in between. Per germline, CDR1 SQVTM and CDR2 ANQGSEA. The CDR3 loop spans 11 amino acids. CDR3 residues: CSVGTGANQYF. CDR3 in DNA: TGCAGCGTTGGGACGGGAGCGAACCAGTACTTC.